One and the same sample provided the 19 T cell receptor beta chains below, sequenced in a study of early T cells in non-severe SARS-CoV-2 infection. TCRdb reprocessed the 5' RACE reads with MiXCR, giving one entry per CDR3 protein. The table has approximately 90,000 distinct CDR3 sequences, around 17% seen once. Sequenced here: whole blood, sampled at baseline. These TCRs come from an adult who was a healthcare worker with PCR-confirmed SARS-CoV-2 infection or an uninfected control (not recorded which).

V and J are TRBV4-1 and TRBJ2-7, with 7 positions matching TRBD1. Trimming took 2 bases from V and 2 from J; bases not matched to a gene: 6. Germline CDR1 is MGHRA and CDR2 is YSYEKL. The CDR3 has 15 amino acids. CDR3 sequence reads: CASSQTGTAAYEQYF. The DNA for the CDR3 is TGCGCCAGCAGCCAAACAGGGACAGCTGCCTACGAGCAGTACTTC.

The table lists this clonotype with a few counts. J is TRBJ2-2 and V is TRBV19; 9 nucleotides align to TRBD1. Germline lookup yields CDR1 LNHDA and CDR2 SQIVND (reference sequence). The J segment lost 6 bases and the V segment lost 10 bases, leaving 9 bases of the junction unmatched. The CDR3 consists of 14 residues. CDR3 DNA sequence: TGTGCCACTCGGGACAGGGCGTTACCCGGGGAGCTGTTTTTT. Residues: CATRDRALPGELFF.

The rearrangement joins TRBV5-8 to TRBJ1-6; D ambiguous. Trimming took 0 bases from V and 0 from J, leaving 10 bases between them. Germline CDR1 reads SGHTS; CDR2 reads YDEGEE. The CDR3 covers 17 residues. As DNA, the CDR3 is TGTGCCAGCAGCTTGGTAGGAGGGAGCTCCTATAATTCACCCCTCCACTTT. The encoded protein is CASSLVGGSSYNSPLHF.

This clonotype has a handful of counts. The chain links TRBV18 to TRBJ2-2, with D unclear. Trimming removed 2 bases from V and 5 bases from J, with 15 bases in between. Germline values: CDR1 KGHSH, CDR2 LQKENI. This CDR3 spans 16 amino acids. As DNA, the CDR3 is TGTGCCAGCTCACCAGTGTACCCCATGAAAACCGGGGAGCTGTTTTTT. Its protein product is CASSPVYPMKTGELFF. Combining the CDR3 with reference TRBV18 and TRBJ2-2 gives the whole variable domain NAGVMQNPRHLVRRRGQEARLRCSPMKGHSHVYWYRQLPEEGLKFMVYLQKENIIDESGMPKERFSAEFPKEGPSILRIQQVVRGDSAAYFCASSPVYPMKTGELFFGEGSRLTVL.

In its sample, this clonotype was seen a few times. In nucleotides, the CDR3 is TGTGCCAGCAGTAGGGGGGACGGTCCCTACGAGCAGTACTTC. This gives the protein CASSRGDGPYEQYF. V gene TRBV28 combines with J gene TRBJ2-7, with D perhaps assigned TRBD1 or TRBD2 (6 bases each). The CDR3 covers 14 residues. Deletions cut 5 bases from V and 2 bases from J, with 13 bases between. Germline CDR1 reads MDHEN; CDR2 reads SYDVKM.

The CDR3, as DNA: TGCGCCTGTGCGCAGGGGATGAGGAATGAGCAGTTCTTC. It codes for CACAQGMRNEQFF. This sequence joins TRBV10-2 and TRBJ2-1; the D gene is possibly TRBD1 (6 bases). Deletions cut 11 bases from V and 7 bases from J, with 18 bases between. The germline gives CDR1 WSHSY, CDR2 SAAADI. The CDR3 covers 13 residues.

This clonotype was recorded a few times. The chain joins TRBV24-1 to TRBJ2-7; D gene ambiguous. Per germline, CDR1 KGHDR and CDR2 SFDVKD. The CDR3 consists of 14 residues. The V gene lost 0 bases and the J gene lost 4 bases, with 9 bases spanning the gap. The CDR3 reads CATSDLFRTYEQYF. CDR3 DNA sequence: TGTGCCACCAGTGATTTGTTTCGAACATACGAGCAGTACTTC.

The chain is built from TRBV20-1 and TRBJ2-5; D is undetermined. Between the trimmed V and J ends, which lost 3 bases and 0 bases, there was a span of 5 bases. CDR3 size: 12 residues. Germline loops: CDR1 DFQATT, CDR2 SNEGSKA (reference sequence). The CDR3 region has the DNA TGCAGTGCTAGGTGGAACCAAGAGACCCAGTACTTC. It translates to CSARWNQETQYF.

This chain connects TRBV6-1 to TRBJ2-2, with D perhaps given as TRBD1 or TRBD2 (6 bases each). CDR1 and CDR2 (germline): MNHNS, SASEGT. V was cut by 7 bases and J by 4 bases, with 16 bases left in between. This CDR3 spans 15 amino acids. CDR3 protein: CASTTGGFFTGELFF. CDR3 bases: TGTGCCAGCACGACCGGGGGCTTTTTCACCGGGGAGCTGTTTTTT.

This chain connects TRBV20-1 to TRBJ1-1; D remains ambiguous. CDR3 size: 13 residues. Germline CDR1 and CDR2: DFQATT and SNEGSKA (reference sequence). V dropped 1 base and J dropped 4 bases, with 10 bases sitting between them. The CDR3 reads CSARGEAGTEAFF. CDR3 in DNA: TGCAGTGCTAGAGGGGAGGCGGGCACTGAAGCTTTCTTT.

In DNA, the CDR3 is TGTGCCAGCAGTTTAATGGACCGACGTCATGAGCAGTTCTTC. Protein product: CASSLMDRRHEQFF. V is TRBV27 and J is TRBJ2-1; no firm D call. The V end lost 2 bases, the J end lost 8 bases, and 13 bases lay between the germline ends. Germline V gene sequence: CDR1 MNHEY, CDR2 SMNVEV (reference sequence). CDR3 length: 14 amino acids.

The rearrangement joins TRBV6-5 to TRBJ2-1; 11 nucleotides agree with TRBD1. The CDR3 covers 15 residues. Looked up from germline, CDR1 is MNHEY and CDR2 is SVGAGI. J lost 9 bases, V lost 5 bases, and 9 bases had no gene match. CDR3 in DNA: TGTGCCAGCAGTGTTCGGACAGGGGGCATTGGTGAGCAGTTCTTC. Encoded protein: CASSVRTGGIGEQFF.

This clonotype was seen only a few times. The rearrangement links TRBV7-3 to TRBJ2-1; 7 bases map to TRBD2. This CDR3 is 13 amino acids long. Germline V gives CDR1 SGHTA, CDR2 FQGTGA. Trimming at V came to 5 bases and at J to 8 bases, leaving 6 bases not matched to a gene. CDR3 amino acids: CASSVARGDEQFF. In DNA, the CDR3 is TGTGCCAGCAGCGTGGCCCGGGGGGATGAGCAGTTCTTC.

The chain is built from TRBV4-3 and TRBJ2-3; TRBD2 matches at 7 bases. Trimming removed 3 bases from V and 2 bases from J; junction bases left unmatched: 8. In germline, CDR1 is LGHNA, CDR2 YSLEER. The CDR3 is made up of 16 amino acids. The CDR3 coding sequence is TGCGCCAGCAGCCAGGGAAGCGGGACCTTCACAGATACGCAGTATTTT. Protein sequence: CASSQGSGTFTDTQYF.

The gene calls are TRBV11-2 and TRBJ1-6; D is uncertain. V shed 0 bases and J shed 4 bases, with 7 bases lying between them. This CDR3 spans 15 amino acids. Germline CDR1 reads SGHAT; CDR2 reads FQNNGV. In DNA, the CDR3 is TGTGCCAGCAGCTTAGAAGCAACGTATAATTCACCCCTCCACTTT. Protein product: CASSLEATYNSPLHF.

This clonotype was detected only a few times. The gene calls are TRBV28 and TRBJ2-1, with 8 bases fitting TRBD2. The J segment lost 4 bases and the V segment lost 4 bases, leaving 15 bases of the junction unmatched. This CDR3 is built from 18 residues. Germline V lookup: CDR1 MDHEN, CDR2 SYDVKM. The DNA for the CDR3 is TGTGCCAGCAGTTCAAAACCCCGACTCCAGCGGGGGTACAATGAGCAGTTCTTC. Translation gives CASSSKPRLQRGYNEQFF.

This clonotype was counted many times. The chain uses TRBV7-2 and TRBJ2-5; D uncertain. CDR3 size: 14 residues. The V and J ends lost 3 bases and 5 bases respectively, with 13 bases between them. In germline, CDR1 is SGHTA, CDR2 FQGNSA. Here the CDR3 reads CASSFSPARETQYF. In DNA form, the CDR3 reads TGTGCCAGCAGCTTTTCCCCGGCCAGGGAGACCCAGTACTTC.

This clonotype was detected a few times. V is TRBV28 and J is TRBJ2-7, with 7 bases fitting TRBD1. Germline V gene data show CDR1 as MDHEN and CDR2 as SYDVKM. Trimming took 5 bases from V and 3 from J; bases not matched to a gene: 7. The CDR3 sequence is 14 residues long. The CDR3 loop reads CASSPGTVGYEQYF. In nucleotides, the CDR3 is TGTGCCAGCAGTCCCGGGACAGTTGGCTACGAGCAGTACTTC.

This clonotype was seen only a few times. The CDR3 DNA reads as TGTGCCAGCAGCTTAAGACAGTTGAATAACAATGAGCAGTTCTTC. It specifies CASSLRQLNNNEQFF. This chain links TRBV7-2 with TRBJ2-1; the D gene is possibly TRBD1 (5 bases). V lost 2 bases and J 5 bases, leaving 13 bases between the germline ends. Germline CDR1 reads SGHTA; CDR2 reads FQGNSA. This CDR3 has 15 residues. The whole variable domain, filled in from reference TRBV7-2 and TRBJ2-1, reads GAGVSQSPSNKVTEKGKDVELRCDPISGHTALYWYRQSLGQGLEFLIYFQGNSAPDKSGLPSDRFSAERTGGSVSTLTIQRTQQEDSAVYLCASSLRQLNNNEQFFGPGTRLTVL.